This TCR beta chain was identified in a study of T cells in Graves' hyperthyroidism and ophthalmopathy. Researchers amplified the TCR beta CDR3 regions from RNA transcripts. Primed by the HTBI set, a first-round RT-PCR was run on the TCR CDR3. Using its own MiXCR run on the multiplex PCR reads, TCRdb lists one record per CDR3 protein. The top ten hold 15% to 20% of the sample, which has about 380,000 distinct CDR3 sequences, about 14% seen once. In the ophthalmopathy cohort, Clinical Activity Score was at least 3, NOSPECS grade at least 4, and duration under 3 months. Fresh peripheral blood, about 10 ml of it, supplied the PBMCs. Per the germline V gene, CDR1 is MNHEY and CDR2 is SVGAGI. The CDR3 consists of 16 residues. V was trimmed by 0 bases and J by 4 bases, leaving 15 bases between them.

This rearrangement joins TRBV6-5 to TRBJ2-5; D may be TRBD1 (6 bases). The sequenced material came from blood. This TCR was sampled from a woman aged 25 to 45 with Graves' ophthalmopathy. This chain's CDR3 is CASSYSWGRKIETQYF. The DNA of the CDR3 is TGTGCCAGCAGTTACTCGTGGGGGCGGAAGATAGAGACCCAGTACTTC.